This T cell receptor beta chain derives from a study of blood T cells in healthy people across ages. Study details: Template switching picked up about one barcoded beta molecule for each two T cells.

Primers used in a second PCR of roughly 6 to 11 cycles were a sample-barcoded 5' primer and a J-beta primer mix. TCRdb re-analysed the 5' RACE reads in MiXCR, keeping a single row per CDR3 protein. Of 1,500,000 or so distinct CDR3 sequences in the sample, less than 45% were seen once. This clonotype was detected only a few times. A junction boundary mismatches the germline segment, possibly from a read error. From germline, CDR1 is MNHNS and CDR2 SASEGT. This CDR3 is 14 amino acids long. This TCR came from a young woman in good health. Sample: blood. This chain joins TRBV6-1 and TRBJ2-7; a possible D gene is TRBD2 (5 bases). The CDR3 reads CASNEPGGFYEQYF. The CDR3 nucleotides read TGTGCCAGCAATGAACCCGGAGGATTCTACGAGCAGTACTTC.